The subject of this entry is one TCR beta chain. Its matching antigen is unknown. The table came from immunoSEQ multiplex PCR; TCRdb's copy has only in-frame clones and leaves some out. The sample table sets out more than 9,500 clones. The data were obtained in a study of synovial regulatory T cells in juvenile arthritis. Study as a whole: A few patients were therapy-naive; several received methotrexate alone. The study's findings and limits: Inflammation-associated Treg cells in blood had less TCR diversity than the remaining blood Treg cells.

Germline assignment: CDR1 MNHEY and CDR2 SMNVEV (reference sequence). The CDR3 totals 13 residues. Nucleotide data are not available. Median age 11.6 years (2.4-22.9); median disease duration approximately seven years (0.2-19.1). Sequenced: Treg cells from blood. Subset defined: remaining (HLA-DR-negative) circulating blood Treg cells. The sequence came from a donor aged 2-30 years with juvenile idiopathic arthritis. The chain recombines TRBV27 with TRBJ1-2. The CDR3 spells CASTPGRGYGYTF.